The source of this TCR beta chain is a study of early T cells in non-severe SARS-CoV-2 infection. J was trimmed by 8 bases and V by 3 bases; bases with no gene match: 12. CDR1 DFQATT and CDR2 SNEGSKA come from the germline V gene (reference sequence). The CDR3 is made up of 14 amino acids. This clonotype occurred many times. Each CDR3 protein is one row after TCRdb ran MiXCR on the 5' RACE reads. The table includes approximately 23,000 distinct CDR3 sequences, roughly 4.5% detected once. V and J are TRBV20-1 and TRBJ1-1; 7 bases fit TRBD1. Sequencing input: whole blood. The clonotype comes from an adult who was a healthcare worker with PCR-confirmed SARS-CoV-2 infection or an uninfected control (not recorded which). CDR3 protein: CSASPQPHRGEAFF. CDR3 DNA sequence: TGCAGTGCTAGCCCACAGCCGCACAGGGGCGAAGCTTTCTTT.